This T cell receptor beta chain appears in the sequencing data of a study of blood T cells in healthy people across ages. Through a sample-barcoded 5' primer and a J-beta primer mix, a second PCR was run for roughly 7 to 12 cycles. TCRdb fed the 5' RACE reads into MiXCR, producing one record per CDR3 protein. In the table there are 600,000 or so distinct CDR3 sequences, 25% to 30% of which are singletons. The sample holds a few counts of this clonotype. Germline V CDR1 and CDR2: SEHNR, FQNEAQ (reference sequence). There are 16 residues in the CDR3. Trimming cost V 5 bases and J 3 bases, with 19 bases left between them.

The TCR was taken from an elderly woman in good health. Sequencing was carried out using blood. The genes are TRBV7-9 and TRBJ1-1, with a weak D call TRBD1 (5 bases). The CDR3 reads CASSRSRGAGDTEAFF. In DNA form, the CDR3 reads TGTGCCAGCAGCCGGTCCCGAGGGGCCGGAGACACTGAAGCTTTCTTT.